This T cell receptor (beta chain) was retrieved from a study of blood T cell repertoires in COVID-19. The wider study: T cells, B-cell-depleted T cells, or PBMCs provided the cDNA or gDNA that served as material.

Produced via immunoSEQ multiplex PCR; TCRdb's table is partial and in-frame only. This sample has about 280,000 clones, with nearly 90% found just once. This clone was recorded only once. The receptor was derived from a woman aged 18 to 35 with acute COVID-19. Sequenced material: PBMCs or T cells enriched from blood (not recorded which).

The CDR3 DNA is TGTGCCAGCAGCCCGCCAGGGTACGTCGGTGAAAAACTGTTTTTT. Protein product: CASSPPGYVGEKLFF. The rearrangement uses TRBV7-2 and TRBJ1-4; tentative D call: TRBD1 (5 bases). Trimming removed 5 bases at V and 7 bases at J, with 17 bases between. Per germline, CDR1 SGHTA and CDR2 FQGNSA. This CDR3 comprises 15 residues.